This passage covers 24 T cell receptor beta chains from one sample sequenced in a study of blood T cell repertoires in COVID-19. Repertoires were generated with immunoSEQ multiplex PCR, while TCRdb's copy carries only in-frame clones and drops some. Of about 160,000 clones listed, around 87% are singletons. The sequencing input was PBMCs or T cells enriched from blood (not recorded which). These receptor sequences come from a woman aged 40-49 years who had been exposed to COVID-19.

The rearrangement uses TRBV12-3 or TRBV12-4 and TRBJ1-2; 7 bases line up with TRBD1. Unmatched junction bases numbered 2, after V lost 3 bases and J lost 4 bases. The CDR3 has 13 residues. This CDR3 is CASSLAGGYGYTF. CDR3 nucleotide sequence: TGTGCCAGCAGTTTGGCAGGGGGCTATGGCTACACCTTC.

V and J are TRBV5-1 and TRBJ1-4; tentatively, D is TRBD1 (5 bases). Germline V gene data show CDR1 as SGHRS and CDR2 as YFSETQ. Trimming removed 0 bases at V and 5 bases at J, with 5 bases between. The CDR3 spans 13 residues. The CDR3 DNA follows: TGCGCCAGCAGCTTGGGACAGAATGAAAAACTGTTTTTT. Protein product: CASSLGQNEKLFF.

The rearrangement joins TRBV7-3 to TRBJ2-2; 8 bases are a match to TRBD1. Germline V gives CDR1 SGHTA, CDR2 FQGTGA. V lost 6 bases to trimming and J lost 1 base; unmatched junction nucleotides: 4. CDR3 size: 15 residues. Here the CDR3 reads CASSPGTGNTGELFF. The CDR3 bases are TGTGCCAGCAGTCCCGGGACAGGGAACACCGGGGAGCTGTTTTTT.

The chain recombines TRBV5-1 with TRBJ1-4; 9 bases map to TRBD1. Germline CDR1 is SGHRS and CDR2 is YFSETQ. The V gene end was trimmed by 4 bases and the J gene end by 8 bases; junction bases not matched to a gene: 9. This CDR3 comprises 15 residues. This CDR3 reads CASSLSGTGREKLFF. CDR3 nucleotides: TGCGCCAGCAGCCTGAGTGGGACAGGGAGAGAAAAACTGTTTTTT.

The rearrangement joins TRBV4-3 to TRBJ2-7, with TRBD1 as a possible D gene (5 bases). Trimming took off 0 bases at V and 4 bases at J, with 13 bases between the two ends. The V gene's germline CDR1 is LGHNA and CDR2 YSLEER. There are 15 residues in the CDR3. Here the CDR3 DNA reads TGCGCCAGCAGCCAAGAGTGGGGCAGGGCGTACGAGCAGTACTTC. Residues: CASSQEWGRAYEQYF.

The chain is built from TRBV19 and TRBJ2-7, with 7 bases that match TRBD1. This CDR3 is 13 amino acids long. The germline V gene encodes CDR1 LNHDA and CDR2 SQIVND (reference sequence). V shed 6 bases and J 3 bases; nucleotides not matched to a gene: 5. The CDR3 spells CASRPQGVYEQYF. The CDR3 DNA follows: TGTGCCAGTAGACCCCAGGGGGTCTACGAGCAGTACTTC. The whole variable domain, remainder taken from reference TRBV19 and TRBJ2-7, is DGGITQSPKYLFRKEGQNVTLSCEQNLNHDAMYWYRQDPGQGLRLIYYSQIVNDFQKGDIAEGYSVSREKKESFPLTVTSAQKNPTAFYLCASRPQGVYEQYFGPGTRLTVT.

This rearrangement joins TRBV27 to TRBJ1-2; D gene unclear. Trimming removed 6 bases from V and 6 bases from J, with 20 bases in between. Germline loops: CDR1 MNHEY, CDR2 SMNVEV (reference sequence). CDR3 size: 15 residues. CDR3 DNA: TGTGCCAGCAGCAGAGGAGGTTGGAGCGGCGATGGCTACACCTTC. This encodes CASSRGGWSGDGYTF.

About this clone itself: The sample contains more than one DNA sequence encoding this CDR3. The chain joins TRBV27 to TRBJ1-1; unclear D gene. Trimming removed 0 bases from V and 2 bases from J, with 7 bases in between. The CDR3 has 14 amino acids. Germline V gene data show CDR1 as MNHEY and CDR2 as SMNVEV (reference sequence). CDR3 coding DNA: TGTGCCAGCAGTTTATCTCGGGTTAACACTGAAGCTTTCTTT. This encodes CASSLSRVNTEAFF.

The chain links TRBV4-3 to TRBJ1-1, with D maybe TRBD1 (5 bases). Germline V lookup: CDR1 LGHNA, CDR2 YSLEER. V lost 4 bases to trimming and J lost 8 bases, with 17 bases between them. The CDR3 has 14 amino acids. The CDR3 is CASSPKDHRLEAFF. CDR3 nucleotides: TGCGCCAGCAGCCCGAAGGACCACAGGCTAGAAGCTTTCTTT.

The gene calls are TRBV10-3 and TRBJ2-2, with a weak D call TRBD2 (6 bases). CDR1 and CDR2 (germline): ENHRY, SYGVKD. The CDR3 has 16 residues. The ends were cut back, 6 bases at V and 3 bases at J, with 17 bases in the middle. The CDR3 nucleotides are TGTGCCATCAGCCTTAGCGGAAAAGGTCACACCGGGGAGCTGTTTTTT. The encoded protein is CAISLSGKGHTGELFF.

This clone has just one count. The V and J genes are TRBV12-5 and TRBJ1-1; weak D call: TRBD1 (5 bases). The CDR3 is 15 amino acids. CDR1 and CDR2 (germline): LGHNT, FRNRAP. The V and J ends lost 6 bases and 3 bases respectively, with 17 bases between them. CDR3 sequence: CASGINRSWDTEAFF. The CDR3 bases are TGTGCTAGTGGGATCAACAGGAGTTGGGACACTGAAGCTTTCTTT.

This clone is a singleton in its sample. The chain joins TRBV10-2 to TRBJ1-2; D unclear. Germline CDR1 reads WSHSY; CDR2 reads SAAADI. The CDR3 runs to 14 residues. Trimming took 1 base from V and 0 from J, leaving 6 bases between them. The CDR3 bases are TGCGCCAGCAGTGAGTTCGTAGCTAACTATGGCTACACCTTC. It specifies CASSEFVANYGYTF.

This CDR3 is CASSSDGYGYTF. The CDR3 coding sequence is TGCGCCAGCAGCAGCGACGGCTATGGCTACACCTTC. This rearrangement joins TRBV5-1 to TRBJ1-2; D not resolved. CDR1 and CDR2 from the germline V gene are SGHRS and YFSETQ. The CDR3 consists of 12 residues. Trimming cost V 4 bases and J 4 bases, with 8 bases left between them.

V gene TRBV28 combines with J gene TRBJ1-1; D is ambiguous. Trimming left V 5 bases short and J 4 bases short, with 8 bases between. Germline V gene lookup returns CDR1 MDHEN and CDR2 SYDVKM. The CDR3 is 12 residues long. CDR3 DNA sequence: TGTGCCAGCAGTATAACAGCCACTGAAGCTTTCTTT. Translating it yields CASSITATEAFF.

The chain has TRBV5-4 and TRBJ2-4, with 9 bases aligning to TRBD1. This CDR3 contains 16 residues. The germline CDR1 and CDR2 sequences are SGHNT and YYREEE (reference sequence). J gave up 7 bases and V 3 bases, and 11 bases lay outside the gene matches. The CDR3 loop reads CASSWTGVRIPNIQYF. The CDR3 DNA follows: TGTGCCAGCAGCTGGACAGGGGTTAGGATTCCGAACATTCAGTACTTC. Looking up the rest from reference TRBV5-4 and TRBJ2-4 gives the full variable domain: ETGVTQSPTHLIKTRGQQVTLRCSSQSGHNTVSWYQQALGQGPQFIFQYYREEENGRGNFPPRFSGLQFPNYSSELNVNALELDDSALYLCASSWTGVRIPNIQYFGAGTRLSVL.

The CDR3 loop is CSVEDRMASTGLEAFF. CDR3 DNA sequence: TGCAGCGTTGAAGACCGAATGGCCTCAACAGGGCTTGAAGCTTTCTTT. This sequence joins TRBV29-1 and TRBJ1-1; perhaps TRBD1 as D (6 bases). Germline CDR1 SQVTM, CDR2 ANQGSEA. V was trimmed by 0 bases and J by 7 bases, leaving 21 bases between them. The CDR3 length is 16 residues.

The gene calls are TRBV5-1 and TRBJ2-1; 9 nucleotides agree with TRBD2. The CDR3 is 15 residues long. V shed 0 bases and J 5 bases; nucleotides not matched to a gene: 3. Germline values: CDR1 SGHRS, CDR2 YFSETQ. The DNA for the CDR3 is TGCGCCAGCAGCTTGGGACTAGCGGACAACAATGAGCAGTTCTTC. It encodes CASSLGLADNNEQFF.

The chain is built from TRBV6-5 and TRBJ1-2; TRBD1 might be the D (5 bases). This CDR3 region has 13 residues. Deletions cut 6 bases from V and 6 bases from J, with 14 bases between. Germline V gene sequence: CDR1 MNHEY, CDR2 SVGAGI. This CDR3 reads CASRPGQKNGYTF. For the CDR3, the DNA is TGTGCCAGCAGGCCAGGGCAGAAGAATGGCTACACCTTC.

This clone was picked up one time. This sequence joins TRBV19 and TRBJ2-2; 8 nucleotides agree with TRBD2. The CDR3 sequence is 16 residues long. Losses at the gene ends were 5 bases for V and 5 bases for J; bases not matched to a gene: 10. The germline V gene has CDR1 LNHDA and CDR2 SQIVND (reference sequence). DNA for the CDR3: TGTGCCAGTAGTCCCCCCGGGACGGGAGGGACCGGGGAGCTGTTTTTT. Its translation is CASSPPGTGGTGELFF.

The chain uses TRBV27 and TRBJ1-2; tentative D call: TRBD1 (5 bases). Germline V gene sequence: CDR1 MNHEY, CDR2 SMNVEV (reference sequence). CDR3 length equals 11 residues. V was pared by 7 bases and J by 5 bases, with 8 bases between. In DNA, the CDR3 is TGTGCCAGCATCTCAGGGTATGGCTACACCTTC. Residues: CASISGYGYTF.

The chain combines TRBV4-1 with TRBJ1-2; no reliable D call. With 3 bases removed from V and 3 bases from J, the gap between germline ends came to 17 bases. The CDR3 spans 16 residues. Germline CDR1 reads MGHRA; CDR2 reads YSYEKL. CDR3 loop: CASSHASDRGDYGYTF. CDR3 nucleotide sequence: TGCGCCAGCAGCCATGCGAGCGACCGCGGAGACTATGGCTACACCTTC.

The chain joins TRBV5-1 to TRBJ1-2; weak D call: TRBD1 (5 bases). Trimming took off 3 bases at V and 13 bases at J, with 19 bases between the two ends. Germline V lookup: CDR1 SGHRS, CDR2 YFSETQ. The CDR3 has 13 residues. The CDR3 nucleotides read TGCGCCAGCAGCTCCGCGGGGGGGTATCCCGGCACCTTC. This codes for CASSSAGGYPGTF.

This sequence joins TRBV28 and TRBJ1-2, with 8 positions matching TRBD1. Trimming at V came to 3 bases and at J to 4 bases, leaving 4 bases not matched to a gene. The CDR3 is 14 amino acids. In germline, CDR1 is MDHEN, CDR2 SYDVKM. CDR3 DNA sequence: TGTGCCAGCAGTTTTCACGACAGGGGCTATGGCTACACCTTC. It codes for CASSFHDRGYGYTF.

A single count supports this clone. The chain is built from TRBV4-3 and TRBJ2-7, with 8 bases matching TRBD2. Germline loops: CDR1 LGHNA, CDR2 YSLEER. The length of the CDR3 is 15 residues. V shed 0 bases and J 6 bases; nucleotides not matched to a gene: 7. The CDR3, as DNA: TGCGCCAGCAGCCAAGATACAGCGGGAGTATTCGAGCAGTACTTC. Amino acid sequence: CASSQDTAGVFEQYF.